One sample yielded the 9 T cell receptor beta chains listed below, sequenced in a study of T cell repertoires in cytomegalovirus infection. Via MiXCR, TCRdb re-called the reads, giving one row per CDR3 protein. The sample shows 450,000 to 550,000 distinct CDR3 sequences, about 17% of them seen only once. Source material: CD8+ T cells from PBMCs. The receptor set was obtained from a human donor in good health (CMV status not recorded). Some clones in this sample may be carry-over from other donors' samples.

The sample holds a few counts of this clonotype. This chain links TRBV28 with TRBJ1-5, with no clear D. V dropped 3 bases and J dropped 6 bases, with 9 bases sitting between them. Germline lookup yields CDR1 MDHEN and CDR2 SYDVKM. The CDR3 has 13 amino acids. The CDR3 here is CASSFLGTQPQHF. The CDR3 DNA sequence: TGTGCCAGCAGTTTTTTGGGTACTCAGCCCCAGCATTTT.

The chain carries TRBV11-2 and TRBJ2-1; 9 bases are shared with TRBD2. Per the germline V gene, CDR1 is SGHAT and CDR2 is FQNNGV. V dropped 3 bases and J dropped 6; count of bases not matched to a gene: 6. There are 15 residues in the CDR3. CDR3 protein: CASSFRREGPNEQFF. Written as DNA, the CDR3 is TGTGCCAGCAGCTTCAGGCGGGAGGGCCCCAATGAGCAGTTCTTC.

In regard to this clonotype: Being one base from a much bigger clone, this may be a read error. The V and J genes are TRBV7-6 and TRBJ2-1; 10 nucleotides match TRBD2. The junction had 12 bases not matched to a gene; V was cut back by 5 bases and J by 5 bases. Germline V lookup: CDR1 SGHVS, CDR2 FNYEAQ. This CDR3 has 17 residues. CDR3 in DNA: TGTGCCAGCAGCCCCTCAGTACTAGCGGGAAATCACAATGAGCAGTTCTTC. This translates into CASSPSVLAGNHNEQFF. Filled out from reference TRBV7-6 and TRBJ2-1, the complete variable domain reads GAGVSQSPRYKVTKRGQDVALRCDPISGHVSLYWYRQALGQGPEFLTYFNYEAQQDKSGLPNDRFSAERPEGSISTLTIQRTEQRDSAMYRCASSPSVLAGNHNEQFFGPGTRLTVL.

The sample holds one count of this clonotype. V usage is TRBV27 and J usage is TRBJ2-3, with D hard to call. The CDR3 runs 14 residues. Germline V gene sequence: CDR1 MNHEY, CDR2 SMNVEV (reference sequence). The V end was cut by 5 bases, the J end by 0 bases, with 9 bases between. The CDR3 protein is CASSLQRSTDTQYF. CDR3 DNA sequence: TGTGCCAGCAGTCTCCAACGGAGCACAGATACGCAGTATTTT.

Remarks on this clonotype: Without the conserved terminal phenylalanine or tryptophan, this CDR3 likely stems from a read error. This chain uses TRBV6-5 with TRBJ1-2; D remains ambiguous. V shed 2 bases and J shed 4 bases, with 11 bases lying between them. The CDR3 length is 14 residues. Germline V CDR1 and CDR2: MNHEY, SVGAGI. The CDR3 DNA is TGTGCCAGCAGTTACGACGTGGGCAGCTATGGCTACACCTTA. This codes for CASSYDVGSYGYTL.

As to this clonotype: Without the conserved terminal phenylalanine or tryptophan, this CDR3 likely stems from a read error. In DNA, the CDR3 is TGTGCCAGCAGAAGAGGGGGCCTAGCTCCCGGCGGCCGCAAGGTGCCCCAGTACTTA. Amino acid sequence: CASRRGGLAPGGRKVPQYL. The rearrangement links TRBV28 to TRBJ2-5, with 7 bases fitting TRBD1. Trimming cost V 6 bases and J 9 bases; bases outside gene matches: 28. Germline CDR1 is MDHEN and CDR2 is SYDVKM. The CDR3 covers 19 residues.

This clonotype has a handful of counts. CDR3 bases: TGTGCCTGGGAACACGACGGAGACTCCTACAATGAGCAGTTCTTC. Translated: CAWEHDGDSYNEQFF. This chain connects TRBV30 to TRBJ2-1; D is unclear. Germline V CDR1 and CDR2: GTSNPN, SVGIG (reference sequence). The CDR3 has 15 residues. V lost 5 bases and J 0 bases, leaving 14 bases between the germline ends. The full variable domain, rest sourced from reference TRBV30 and TRBJ2-1, is SQTIHQWPATLVQPVGSPLSLECTVEGTSNPNLYWYRQAAGRGLQLLFYSVGIGQISSEVPQNLSASRPQDRQFILSSKKLLLSDSGFYLCAWEHDGDSYNEQFFGPGTRLTVL.

The sample holds many counts of this clonotype. V is TRBV7-9 and J is TRBJ2-1; 8 bases agree with TRBD2. Unmatched junction bases numbered 9, after V lost 7 bases and J lost 4 bases. This CDR3 contains 15 residues. Germline loops: CDR1 SEHNR, CDR2 FQNEAQ (reference sequence). Written as DNA, the CDR3 is TGTGCCAGCACCCAACGGGGGGGAAAGTACAATGAGCAGTTCTTC. Residues: CASTQRGGKYNEQFF.

V is TRBV9 and J is TRBJ1-2; D may be TRBD1 (5 bases). V was clipped by 0 bases and J by 7 bases, with 7 bases between them. The CDR3 loop spans 12 amino acids. The germline CDR1 and CDR2 sequences are SGDLS and YYNGEE. CDR3 region: CASSVGGSGYTF. Here the CDR3 DNA reads TGTGCCAGCAGCGTAGGGGGGTCTGGCTACACCTTC.